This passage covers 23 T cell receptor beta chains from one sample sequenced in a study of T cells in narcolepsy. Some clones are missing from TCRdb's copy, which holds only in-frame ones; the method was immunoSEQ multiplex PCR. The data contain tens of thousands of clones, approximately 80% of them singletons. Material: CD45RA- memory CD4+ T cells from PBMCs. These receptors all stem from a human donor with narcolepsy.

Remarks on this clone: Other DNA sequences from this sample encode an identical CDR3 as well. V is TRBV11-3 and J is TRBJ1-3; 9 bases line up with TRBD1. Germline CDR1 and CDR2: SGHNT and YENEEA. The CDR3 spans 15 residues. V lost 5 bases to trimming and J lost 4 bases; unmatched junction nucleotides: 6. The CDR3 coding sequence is TGTGCCAGCAGCCCGGGACAGGGCCCCGGAAACACCATATATTTT. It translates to CASSPGQGPGNTIYF. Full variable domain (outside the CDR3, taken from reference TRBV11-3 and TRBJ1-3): EAGVVQSPRYKIIEKKQPVAFWCNPISGHNTLYWYLQNLGQGPELLIRYENEEAVDDSQLPKDRFSAERLKGVDSTLKIQPAELGDSAVYLCASSPGQGPGNTIYFGEGSWLTVV.

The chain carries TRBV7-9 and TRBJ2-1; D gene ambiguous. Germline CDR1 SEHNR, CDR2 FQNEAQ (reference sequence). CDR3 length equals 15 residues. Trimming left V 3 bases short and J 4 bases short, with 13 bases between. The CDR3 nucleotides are TGTGCCAGCAGCTTCCCCCTTGGGGTTTACAATGAGCAGTTCTTC. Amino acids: CASSFPLGVYNEQFF.

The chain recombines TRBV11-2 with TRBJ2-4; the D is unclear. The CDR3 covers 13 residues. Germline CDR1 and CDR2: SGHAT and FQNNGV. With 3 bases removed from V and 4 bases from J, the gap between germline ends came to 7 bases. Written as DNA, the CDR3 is TGTGCCAGCAGCTTTGATAGGAAAAACATTCAGTACTTC. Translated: CASSFDRKNIQYF. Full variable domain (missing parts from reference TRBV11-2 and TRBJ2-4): EAGVAQSPRYKIIEKRQSVAFWCNPISGHATLYWYQQILGQGPKLLIQFQNNGVVDDSQLPKDRFSAERLKGVDSTLKIQPAKLEDSAVYLCASSFDRKNIQYFGAGTRLSVL.

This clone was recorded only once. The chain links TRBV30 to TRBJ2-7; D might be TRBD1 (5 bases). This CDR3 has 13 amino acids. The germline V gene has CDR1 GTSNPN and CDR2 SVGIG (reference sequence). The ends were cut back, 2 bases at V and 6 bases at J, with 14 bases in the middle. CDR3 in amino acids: CAWSPDRGREQYF. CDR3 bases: TGTGCCTGGAGTCCCGACAGAGGCCGCGAGCAGTACTTC.

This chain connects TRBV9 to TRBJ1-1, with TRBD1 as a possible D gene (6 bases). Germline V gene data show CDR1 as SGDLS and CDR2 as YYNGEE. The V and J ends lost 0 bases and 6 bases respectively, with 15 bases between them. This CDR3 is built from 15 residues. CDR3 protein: CASSVEGRGSAEAFF. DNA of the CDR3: TGTGCCAGCAGCGTAGAGGGCAGGGGATCGGCTGAAGCTTTCTTT.

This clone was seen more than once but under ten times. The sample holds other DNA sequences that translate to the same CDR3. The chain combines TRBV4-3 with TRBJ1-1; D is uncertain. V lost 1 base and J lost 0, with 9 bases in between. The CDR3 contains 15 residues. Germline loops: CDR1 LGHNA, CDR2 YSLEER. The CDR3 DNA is TGCGCCAGCAGCCAAGGTCACAGCCTGAACACTGAAGCTTTCTTT. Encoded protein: CASSQGHSLNTEAFF.

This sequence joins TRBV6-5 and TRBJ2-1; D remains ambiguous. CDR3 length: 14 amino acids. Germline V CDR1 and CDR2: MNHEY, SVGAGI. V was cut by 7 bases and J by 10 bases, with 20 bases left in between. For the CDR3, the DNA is TGTGCCAGCAAGGTCGGCCTCGCCGTTTACGAGCAGTTCTTC. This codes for CASKVGLAVYEQFF.

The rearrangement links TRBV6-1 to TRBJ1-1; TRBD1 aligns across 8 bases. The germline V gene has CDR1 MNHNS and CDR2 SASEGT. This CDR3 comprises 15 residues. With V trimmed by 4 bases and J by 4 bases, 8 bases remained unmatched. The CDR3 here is CASSGRTGLRTEAFF. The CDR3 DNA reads TGTGCCAGCAGTGGGAGGACAGGGCTCCGCACTGAAGCTTTCTTT.

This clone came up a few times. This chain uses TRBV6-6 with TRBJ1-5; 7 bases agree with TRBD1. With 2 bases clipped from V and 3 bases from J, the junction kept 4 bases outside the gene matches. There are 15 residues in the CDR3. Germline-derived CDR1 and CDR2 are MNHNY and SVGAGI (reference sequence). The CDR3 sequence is CASSYGDRDNQPQHF. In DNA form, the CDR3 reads TGTGCCAGCAGTTACGGAGACAGGGACAATCAGCCCCAGCATTTT.

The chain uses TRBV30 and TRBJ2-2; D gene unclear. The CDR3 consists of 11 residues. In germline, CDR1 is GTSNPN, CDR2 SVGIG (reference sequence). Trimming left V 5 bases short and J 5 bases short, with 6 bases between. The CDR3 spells CAWDRTGELFF. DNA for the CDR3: TGTGCCTGGGACCGGACCGGGGAGCTGTTTTTT.

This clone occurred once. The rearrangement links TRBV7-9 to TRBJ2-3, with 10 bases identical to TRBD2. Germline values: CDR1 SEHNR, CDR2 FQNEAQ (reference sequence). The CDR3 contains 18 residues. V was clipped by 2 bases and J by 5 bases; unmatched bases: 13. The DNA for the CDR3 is TGTGCCAGCAGCTTACCCCCAAGGCTAGCGGGGGTGGTAGATACGCAGTATTTT. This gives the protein CASSLPPRLAGVVDTQYF.

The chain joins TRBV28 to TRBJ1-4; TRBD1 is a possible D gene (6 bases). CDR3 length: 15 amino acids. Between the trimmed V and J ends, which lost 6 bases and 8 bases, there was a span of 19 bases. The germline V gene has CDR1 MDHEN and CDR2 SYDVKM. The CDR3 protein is CASRGGPGFGEKLFF. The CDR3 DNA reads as TGTGCCAGCAGAGGGGGACCGGGATTTGGAGAAAAACTGTTTTTT.

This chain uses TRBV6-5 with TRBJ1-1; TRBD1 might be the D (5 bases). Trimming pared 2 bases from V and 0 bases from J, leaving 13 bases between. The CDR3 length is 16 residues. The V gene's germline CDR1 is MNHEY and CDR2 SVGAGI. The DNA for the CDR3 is TGTGCCAGCAGTTACGGGGCAGAGGGGCTGAACACTGAAGCTTTCTTT. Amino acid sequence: CASSYGAEGLNTEAFF.

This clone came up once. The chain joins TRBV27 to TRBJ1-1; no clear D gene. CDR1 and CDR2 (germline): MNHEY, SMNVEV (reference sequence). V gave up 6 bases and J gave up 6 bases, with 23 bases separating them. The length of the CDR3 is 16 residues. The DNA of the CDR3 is TGTGCCAGCAGCCCCACCCCTGGAGAGACCAAACCTGAAGCTTTCTTT. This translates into CASSPTPGETKPEAFF.

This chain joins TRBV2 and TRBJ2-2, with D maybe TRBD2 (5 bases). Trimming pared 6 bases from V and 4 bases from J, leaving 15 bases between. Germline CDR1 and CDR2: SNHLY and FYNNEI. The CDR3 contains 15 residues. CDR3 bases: TGTGCCAGCAGGTCCGGGATTAGTATCACCGGGGAGCTGTTTTTT. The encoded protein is CASRSGISITGELFF.

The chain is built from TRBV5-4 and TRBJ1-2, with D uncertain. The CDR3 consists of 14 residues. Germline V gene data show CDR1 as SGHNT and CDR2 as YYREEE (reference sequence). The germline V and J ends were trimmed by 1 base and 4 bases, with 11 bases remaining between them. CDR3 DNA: TGTGCCAGCAGCTTGCGGGAGGAAACCTATGGCTACACCTTC. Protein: CASSLREETYGYTF.

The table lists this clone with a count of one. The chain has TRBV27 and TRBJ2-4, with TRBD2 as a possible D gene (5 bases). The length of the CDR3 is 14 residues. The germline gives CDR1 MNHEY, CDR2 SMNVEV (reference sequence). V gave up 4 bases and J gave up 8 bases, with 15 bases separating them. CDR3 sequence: CASSSGGGGHIQYF. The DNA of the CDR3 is TGTGCCAGCAGTTCCGGAGGTGGCGGGCACATTCAGTACTTC.

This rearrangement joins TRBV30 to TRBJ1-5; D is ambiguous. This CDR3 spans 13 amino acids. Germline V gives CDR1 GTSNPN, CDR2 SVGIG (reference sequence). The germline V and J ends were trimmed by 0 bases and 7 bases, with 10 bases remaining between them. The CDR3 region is CAWSVNGMQPQHF. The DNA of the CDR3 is TGTGCCTGGAGTGTAAACGGGATGCAGCCCCAGCATTTT.

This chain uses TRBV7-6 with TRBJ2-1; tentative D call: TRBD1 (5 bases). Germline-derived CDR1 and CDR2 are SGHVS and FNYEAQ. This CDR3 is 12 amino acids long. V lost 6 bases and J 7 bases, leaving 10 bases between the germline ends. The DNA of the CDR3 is TGTGCCAGCAGTCAAAACAGGAATGAGCAGTTCTTC. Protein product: CASSQNRNEQFF.

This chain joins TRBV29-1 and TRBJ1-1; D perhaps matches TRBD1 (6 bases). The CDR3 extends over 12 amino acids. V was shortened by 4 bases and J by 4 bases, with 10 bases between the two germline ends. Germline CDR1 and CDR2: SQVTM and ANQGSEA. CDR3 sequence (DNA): TGCAGCGTTGTTCCGGGGGCCACTGAAGCTTTCTTT. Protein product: CSVVPGATEAFF.

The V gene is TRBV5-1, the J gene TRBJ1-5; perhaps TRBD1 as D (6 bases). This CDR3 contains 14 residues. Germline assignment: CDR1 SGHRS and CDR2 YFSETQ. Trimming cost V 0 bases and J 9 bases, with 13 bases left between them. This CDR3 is CASSLEGGAGPQHF. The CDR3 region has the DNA TGCGCCAGCAGCTTGGAGGGGGGCGCGGGGCCCCAGCATTTT.

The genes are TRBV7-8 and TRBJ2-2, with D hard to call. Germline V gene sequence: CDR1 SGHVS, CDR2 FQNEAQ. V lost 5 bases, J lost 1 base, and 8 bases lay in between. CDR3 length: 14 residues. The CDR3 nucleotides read TGTGCCAGCAGCGCCAGACAGAACACCGGGGAGCTGTTTTTT. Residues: CASSARQNTGELFF.

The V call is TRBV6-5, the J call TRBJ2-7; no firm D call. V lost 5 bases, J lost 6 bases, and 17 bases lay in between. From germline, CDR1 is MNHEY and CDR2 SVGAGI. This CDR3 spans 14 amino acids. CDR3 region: CASSHPHRHPEQYV. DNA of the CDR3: TGTGCCAGCAGTCACCCGCACCGACATCCCGAGCAGTACGTC.